This T cell receptor beta chain is from a study of shared clonotypes between healthy human individuals. Selected positively for CCR7 and CD45RO-negative, naive CD8 cells excluded terminally differentiated effector memory CD45RA+ cells. Only in-frame clones appear in the TCRdb table, and some are missing; sequencing was by immunoSEQ multiplex PCR. Among around 2,000,000 clones listed, roughly 95% were seen once. CDR3 length: 19 residues. CDR1 is LNHDA, CDR2 SQIVND, per germline (reference sequence). V was cut by 2 bases and J by 9 bases, with 28 bases left in between. This clonotype was sampled from a young man in good health. Material: naive CD8+ T cells sorted from blood. The chain couples TRBV19 to TRBJ2-2; tentatively, D is TRBD2 (6 bases). The DNA of the CDR3 is TGTGCCAGTAGTATACGGGTTCCAATCGGGTTAGCGGCCAACCGGGAGCTGTTTTTT. This gives the protein CASSIRVPIGLAANRELFF.